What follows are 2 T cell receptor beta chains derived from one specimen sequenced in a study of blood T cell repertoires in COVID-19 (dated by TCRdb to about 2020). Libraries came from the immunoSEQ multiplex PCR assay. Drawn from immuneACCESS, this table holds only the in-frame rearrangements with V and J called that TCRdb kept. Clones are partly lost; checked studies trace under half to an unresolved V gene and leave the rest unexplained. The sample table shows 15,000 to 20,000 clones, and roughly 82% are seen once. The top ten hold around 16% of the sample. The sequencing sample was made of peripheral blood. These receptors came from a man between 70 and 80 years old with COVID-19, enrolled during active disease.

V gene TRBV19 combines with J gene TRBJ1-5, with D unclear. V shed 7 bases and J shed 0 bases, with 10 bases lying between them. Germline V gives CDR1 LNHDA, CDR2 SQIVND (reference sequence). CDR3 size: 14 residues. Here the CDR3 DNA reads TGTGCCAGTAAAGGCGGGGATAGCAATCAGCCCCAGCATTTT. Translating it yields CASKGGDSNQPQHF. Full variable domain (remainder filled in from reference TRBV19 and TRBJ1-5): DGGITQSPKYLFRKEGQNVTLSCEQNLNHDAMYWYRQDPGQGLRLIYYSQIVNDFQKGDIAEGYSVSREKKESFPLTVTSAQKNPTAFYLCASKGGDSNQPQHFGDGTRLSIL.

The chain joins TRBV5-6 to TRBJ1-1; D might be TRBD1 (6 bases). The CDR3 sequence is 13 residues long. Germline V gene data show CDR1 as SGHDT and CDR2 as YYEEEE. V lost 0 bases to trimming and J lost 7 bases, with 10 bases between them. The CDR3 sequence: CASSLARGIEAFF. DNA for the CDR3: TGTGCCAGCAGCTTGGCCAGGGGCATTGAAGCTTTCTTT.